This T cell receptor beta chain came from a study of blood T cell repertoires in COVID-19. Study in general: There were acute and convalescent COVID-19 samples, and they came from the United States, Italy and Spain. T cells, B-cell-depleted T cells, or PBMCs supplied cDNA or gDNA.

Germline CDR1 is SGHNT and CDR2 is YYREEE (reference sequence). Deletions cut 5 bases from V and 3 bases from J, with 21 bases between. There are 16 residues in the CDR3. How the authors handled the data: Estimated nucleated cell counts came from reference gene primer amplification. The repertoire was sequenced with immunoSEQ multiplex PCR; TCRdb's copy has only in-frame clones and lacks some. V and J calls and clone size are those listed in that table; D and trimming were worked out from the DNA. This sample has about 130,000 clones, with roughly 77% found just once. The chain is built from TRBV5-4 and TRBJ2-7, with a possible D match to TRBD2 (6 bases). The source of this sequence is a woman aged 70 to 79 with COVID-19, enrolled during active disease. Sequenced input: peripheral blood. The CDR3 spells CASSFLGPGVNYEQYF. The CDR3 nucleotides are TGTGCCAGCAGTTTCCTCGGGCCGGGGGTAAACTACGAGCAGTACTTC.